A single sample is the source of the 17 T cell receptor beta chains below, sequenced in a study of circulating and synovial CD4+ cells in juvenile arthritis. TCRdb's copy holds only in-frame clones and misses some; the assay was immunoSEQ multiplex PCR. This table has about 32,000 clones, 90% to 95% appearing once. Specimen: CD4+ T cells from blood. Every receptor here comes from a human donor with juvenile idiopathic arthritis.

The chain has TRBV9 and TRBJ2-7; TRBD2 aligns across 10 bases. Germline-derived CDR1 and CDR2 are SGDLS and YYNGEE. This CDR3 spans 18 amino acids. V gave up 0 bases and J gave up 2 bases; unmatched junction bases: 11. The CDR3 loop reads CASSVDYSGGTKAYEQYF. The DNA of the CDR3 is TGTGCCAGCAGCGTAGATTATAGCGGGGGGACAAAAGCCTACGAGCAGTACTTC.

The chain employs TRBV6-1 and TRBJ2-7, with 8 bases identical to TRBD2. The CDR3 has 13 amino acids. V lost 10 bases, J lost 9 bases, and 14 bases stayed unmatched. Germline V gives CDR1 MNHNS, CDR2 SASEGT. The CDR3 sequence is CATQPSGGTAQYF. The CDR3 DNA sequence: TGTGCCACCCAACCAAGCGGGGGAACGGCGCAGTACTTC.

This clone appeared once. An end of the junction differs from the germline gene, which may be a read error. The V gene is TRBV19, the J gene TRBJ2-3, with D maybe TRBD1 (6 bases). Germline V gives CDR1 LNHDA, CDR2 SQIVND (reference sequence). This CDR3 has 11 amino acids. The CDR3 sequence is CASSVTGTQYF. The DNA for the CDR3 is TGTGCCAGTAGTGTGACAGGTACGCAGTATTTT. Variable domain in full (rest from reference TRBV19 and TRBJ2-3): DGGITQSPKYLFRKEGQNVTLSCEQNLNHDAMYWYRQDPGQGLRLIYYSQIVNDFQKGDIAEGYSVSREKKESFPLTVTSAQKNPTAFYLCASSVTGTQYFGPGTRLTVL.

This chain connects TRBV7-9 to TRBJ2-3; TRBD1 might be the D (5 bases). CDR1 is SEHNR and CDR2 is FQNEAQ in the germline V gene (reference sequence). With 1 base removed from V and 1 base from J, the gap between germline ends came to 9 bases. The CDR3 contains 15 residues. The CDR3 sequence: CASSLVTGGTDTQYF. CDR3 DNA sequence: TGTGCCAGCAGCTTAGTTACAGGAGGCACAGATACGCAGTATTTT.

This chain connects TRBV27 to TRBJ1-1; 7 positions agree with TRBD1. J lost 10 bases, V lost 7 bases, and 9 bases had no gene match. Germline CDR1 MNHEY, CDR2 SMNVEV (reference sequence). The CDR3 runs to 12 residues. The CDR3 sequence is CASNHPQGGAFF. CDR3 nucleotide sequence: TGTGCCAGCAACCATCCCCAGGGGGGAGCTTTCTTT.

This chain joins TRBV2 and TRBJ2-5; D possibly corresponds to TRBD2 (5 bases). This CDR3 contains 12 residues. V lost 6 bases and J lost 13, with 18 bases in between. The germline CDR1 and CDR2 sequences are SNHLY and FYNNEI. The CDR3 bases are TGTGCCAGCAGGCCGGACTTTCCCCGGCCGTACTTC. Protein product: CASRPDFPRPYF.

V gene TRBV7-8 combines with J gene TRBJ1-5; 9 bases align to TRBD1. The V gene's germline CDR1 is SGHVS and CDR2 FQNEAQ. CDR3 length: 15 amino acids. Trimming at V came to 5 bases and at J to 4 bases, leaving 6 bases not matched to a gene. CDR3 residues: CASSTRTGENQPQHF. The CDR3 region has the DNA TGTGCCAGCAGCACCCGGACAGGGGAGAATCAGCCCCAGCATTTT.

This chain connects TRBV12-5 to TRBJ1-3; TRBD1 matches 8 bases. Germline V lookup: CDR1 LGHNT, CDR2 FRNRAP. This CDR3 is 17 amino acids long. V dropped 1 base and J dropped 0; count of bases not matched to a gene: 5. CDR3 in amino acids: CASGLATGDFSGNTIYF. In nucleotides, the CDR3 is TGTGCTAGTGGTTTGGCGACAGGGGATTTCTCTGGAAACACCATATATTTT.

This clone has just one count. This chain uses TRBV14 with TRBJ2-7, with D possibly being TRBD1 (5 bases). The germline V and J ends were trimmed by 1 base and 4 bases, with 17 bases remaining between them. The germline V gene has CDR1 SGHDN and CDR2 FVKESK. The CDR3 sequence is 16 residues long. The CDR3 loop is CASSQVGLGFRYEQYF. In nucleotides, the CDR3 is TGTGCCAGCAGCCAAGTGGGGCTCGGGTTCCGATACGAGCAGTACTTC.

As regards this clone: Germline is not matched at one junction end, which may reflect a read error. This same CDR3 is encoded by further DNA sequences in the sample. The rearrangement uses TRBV27 and TRBJ1-6; tentative D call: TRBD1 (6 bases). Per germline, CDR1 MNHEY and CDR2 SMNVEV (reference sequence). This CDR3 is 13 amino acids long. CDR3 residues: CASSYRDNSPLHF. The DNA for the CDR3 is TGTGCCAGCAGTTACAGGGATAATTCCCCCCTCCACTTT.

This chain joins TRBV6-5 and TRBJ2-1; tentatively, D is TRBD2 (5 bases). Trimming cost V 7 bases and J 8 bases, with 12 bases left between them. CDR1 MNHEY and CDR2 SVGAGI come from the germline V gene. This CDR3 is 12 amino acids long. This CDR3 reads CASKLTRDEQFF. The CDR3, as DNA: TGTGCCAGCAAATTAACGCGGGATGAGCAGTTCTTC.

The gene calls are TRBV5-8 and TRBJ1-5, with D tentatively TRBD1 (5 bases). V lost 0 bases and J 0 bases, leaving 7 bases between the germline ends. Germline values: CDR1 SGHTS, CDR2 YDEGEE. The CDR3 contains 15 residues. The CDR3 region is CASSLGQYSNQPQHF. CDR3 nucleotides: TGTGCCAGCAGCTTGGGACAGTATAGCAATCAGCCCCAGCATTTT.

This chain connects TRBV2 to TRBJ1-2, with no clear D. Deletions cut 6 bases from V and 3 bases from J, with 5 bases between. The germline V gene has CDR1 SNHLY and CDR2 FYNNEI. The CDR3 totals 11 residues. The CDR3 region has the DNA TGTGCCAGCAGAGAGGACTATGGCTACACCTTC. Protein product: CASREDYGYTF.

V usage is TRBV4-1 and J usage is TRBJ2-1; 8 bases fit TRBD2. There are 17 residues in the CDR3. Trimming cost V 4 bases and J 1 base; bases outside gene matches: 9. Germline V gene sequence: CDR1 MGHRA, CDR2 YSYEKL. Here the CDR3 reads CASSRLRAGVSYNEQFF. In DNA, the CDR3 is TGCGCCAGCAGCCGCCTGCGAGCGGGGGTATCCTACAATGAGCAGTTCTTC.

In the case of this clone: Other DNA sequences of this sample code for an identical CDR3. The V gene is TRBV11-3, the J gene TRBJ1-6, with 9 bases identical to TRBD1. The CDR3 consists of 15 residues. J gave up 5 bases and V 4 bases, and 3 bases lay outside the gene matches. CDR1 and CDR2 from the germline V gene are SGHNT and YENEEA. The DNA for the CDR3 is TGTGCCAGCAGCTCCGGGACAGGGAATAATTCACCCCTCCACTTT. Encoded protein: CASSSGTGNNSPLHF.

The chain links TRBV29-1 to TRBJ2-1; weak D call: TRBD2 (7 bases). V gave up 6 bases and J gave up 8 bases, with 14 bases separating them. CDR3 length: 12 residues. Germline V CDR1 and CDR2: SQVTM, ANQGSEA. CDR3: CSVTPGGDEQFF. The CDR3 nucleotides are TGCAGCGTAACGCCGGGGGGCGATGAGCAGTTCTTC.

The chain is built from TRBV19 and TRBJ2-7; 7 nucleotides match TRBD2. The ends lost 1 base at V and 4 bases at J; junction bases unmatched: 7. This CDR3 spans 15 amino acids. CDR1 and CDR2 (germline): LNHDA, SQIVND (reference sequence). The CDR3 reads CASSIGGLNPYEQYF. The CDR3 DNA is TGTGCCAGTAGTATAGGGGGACTAAATCCTTACGAGCAGTACTTC.